A single sample is the source of the 25 T cell receptor beta chains below, sequenced in a study of human T cells and chemical hapten exposure. Time point reported: healthy volunteer bleed at 6 weeks. Total RNA was isolated from unfractionated whole blood. TCRdb used MiXCR to reprocess the RACE reads, holding one entry per CDR3 protein. The sample includes about 47,000 distinct CDR3 sequences, around 4% seen only once; the top ten take around 6%. The source material was whole blood. The source of these receptors is a human donor in good health. Some clones in this sample may be carry-over from other donors' samples.

The chain uses TRBV20-1 and TRBJ1-3; D ambiguous. Germline values: CDR1 DFQATT, CDR2 SNEGSKA (reference sequence). The CDR3 has 14 residues. The germline V and J ends were trimmed by 3 bases and 0 bases, with 9 bases remaining between them. The CDR3 DNA follows: TGCAGTGCTAGGGCAGGAAACTCTGGAAACACCATATATTTT. It codes for CSARAGNSGNTIYF.

This clonotype has a count of ten or more. V gene TRBV28 combines with J gene TRBJ2-5; TRBD2 might be the D (7 bases). CDR3 length: 15 amino acids. Trimming cost V 3 bases and J 2 bases, with 13 bases left between them. Germline CDR1 MDHEN, CDR2 SYDVKM. The CDR3: CASSFKGGWQETQYF. As DNA, the CDR3 is TGTGCCAGCAGTTTTAAGGGGGGGTGGCAAGAGACCCAGTACTTC.

This clonotype has more than one count but fewer than ten. The rearrangement joins TRBV5-1 to TRBJ1-1; D not certain. V was shortened by 0 bases and J by 0 bases, with 9 bases between the two germline ends. From germline, CDR1 is SGHRS and CDR2 YFSETQ. This CDR3 has 15 amino acids. CDR3 sequence reads: CASSLGENMNTEAFF. The CDR3 DNA follows: TGCGCCAGCAGCTTGGGGGAGAACATGAACACTGAAGCTTTCTTT.

This clonotype occurred a few times. This rearrangement joins TRBV5-1 to TRBJ2-3; 7 positions agree with TRBD2. Germline assignment: CDR1 SGHRS and CDR2 YFSETQ. Trimming took 2 bases from V and 1 from J; bases not matched to a gene: 10. The CDR3 runs 17 residues. For the CDR3, the DNA is TGCGCCAGCAGCTTCCGGCGGGAGAGCTTAGGCACAGATACGCAGTATTTT. Translation: CASSFRRESLGTDTQYF.

The chain recombines TRBV28 with TRBJ2-2; 8 bases are shared with TRBD2. V was pared by 5 bases and J by 8 bases, with 13 bases of the junction left unmatched. This CDR3 spans 16 amino acids. Per the germline V gene, CDR1 is MDHEN and CDR2 is SYDVKM. The DNA for the CDR3 is TGTGCCAGCAGTGCTCCCGGGACTAGGGGCGTGGGGGAGCTGTTTTTT. It is translated as CASSAPGTRGVGELFF. The full variable domain, its missing parts supplied by reference TRBV28 and TRBJ2-2, is DVKVTQSSRYLVKRTGEKVFLECVQDMDHENMFWYRQDPGLGLRLIYFSYDVKMKEKGDIPEGYSVSREKKERFSLILESASTNQTSMYLCASSAPGTRGVGELFFGEGSRLTVL.

This clonotype was detected many times. The chain couples TRBV7-2 to TRBJ1-1; unclear D gene. The CDR3 covers 14 residues. The ends were cut back, 1 base at V and 5 bases at J, with 11 bases in the middle. CDR1 and CDR2 (germline): SGHTA, FQGNSA. In nucleotides, the CDR3 is TGTGCCAGCAGCTTAGGGCTGTCGGGTACTGAAGCTTTCTTT. Residues: CASSLGLSGTEAFF.

This clonotype has more than one count but fewer than ten. CDR3 sequence (DNA): TGTGCCACCAGTGATGCCGCATTCAATCAGCCCCAGCATTTT. As protein: CATSDAAFNQPQHF. V is TRBV24-1 and J is TRBJ1-5; D uncertain. The ends were cut back, 3 bases at V and 3 bases at J, with 8 bases in the middle. Germline-derived CDR1 and CDR2 are KGHDR and SFDVKD. There are 14 residues in the CDR3.

In this sample, this clonotype turned up many times. The chain combines TRBV20-1 with TRBJ1-1, with D possibly being TRBD1 (5 bases). Germline CDR1 DFQATT, CDR2 SNEGSKA (reference sequence). With 3 bases removed from V and 11 bases from J, the gap between germline ends came to 16 bases. The CDR3 consists of 12 residues. For the CDR3, the DNA is TGCAGTGCTAGGAGACAGTTAGGAATGGCTTTCTTT. It yields the protein CSARRQLGMAFF.

This clonotype was counted only a few times. This chain joins TRBV9 and TRBJ2-5; 8 positions match TRBD1. Germline V gives CDR1 SGDLS, CDR2 YYNGEE. Trimming cost V 0 bases and J 2 bases; bases outside gene matches: 9. CDR3 length: 17 amino acids. Written as DNA, the CDR3 is TGTGCCAGCAGCGTAGCTTTGTCAGGGGGCGTTCAAGAGACCCAGTACTTC. It specifies CASSVALSGGVQETQYF.

This clonotype has a handful of counts. The rearrangement uses TRBV6-1 and TRBJ2-7; 8 bases fit TRBD2. Germline loops: CDR1 MNHNS, CDR2 SASEGT. The CDR3 runs 17 residues. V shed 4 bases, J shed 0 bases, and the junction held 11 bases outside the gene matches. The CDR3 spells CASSALAGRGPSYEQYF. The CDR3 DNA follows: TGTGCCAGCAGTGCCCTAGCGGGCCGAGGCCCCTCCTACGAGCAGTACTTC.

This clonotype showed up many times. The V and J genes are TRBV12-3 or TRBV12-4 and TRBJ2-3; 7 bases map to TRBD2. The CDR3 has 14 residues. V lost 4 bases and J lost 3; bases outside the gene matches: 4. The CDR3 sequence is CASSSRAGTDTQYF. The CDR3, as DNA: TGTGCCAGCAGTTCCCGAGCGGGGACAGATACGCAGTATTTT.

A few counts support this clonotype. The V and J genes are TRBV29-1 and TRBJ2-3; 10 bases agree with TRBD2. V shed 6 bases and J 1 base; nucleotides not matched to a gene: 4. Germline V gene sequence: CDR1 SQVTM, CDR2 ANQGSEA. The CDR3 consists of 14 residues. The DNA for the CDR3 is TGCAGCGTCCAGGGGACTAGCGGCACAGATACGCAGTATTTT. Its protein is CSVQGTSGTDTQYF.

In this sample, this clonotype turned up a few times. J is TRBJ2-7 and V is TRBV5-1, with 9 bases aligning to TRBD1. Germline loops: CDR1 SGHRS, CDR2 YFSETQ. Unmatched junction bases numbered 2, after V lost 4 bases and J lost 6 bases. The CDR3 totals 12 residues. The DNA for the CDR3 is TGCGCCAGCAGCCCGGACAGGGGCGAGCAGTACTTC. Amino acids: CASSPDRGEQYF. The full variable domain, its missing parts supplied by reference TRBV5-1 and TRBJ2-7, is KAGVTQTPRYLIKTRGQQVTLSCSPISGHRSVSWYQQTPGQGLQFLFEYFSETQRNKGNFPGRFSGRQFSNSRSEMNVSTLELGDSALYLCASSPDRGEQYFGPGTRLTVT.

This clonotype was detected a few times. The V gene is TRBV24-1, the J gene TRBJ2-7; 7 positions agree with TRBD1. The CDR3 spans 12 residues. V was clipped by 9 bases and J by 3 bases; unmatched bases: 4. CDR1 is KGHDR, CDR2 SFDVKD, per germline. The CDR3 is CATSAGGYEQYF. The CDR3 nucleotides read TGTGCCACCTCGGCAGGGGGCTACGAGCAGTACTTC.

This clonotype was seen ten or more times. The chain employs TRBV29-1 and TRBJ1-3, with 7 bases lining up with TRBD1. CDR1 is SQVTM, CDR2 ANQGSEA, per germline. The CDR3 has 14 amino acids. V dropped 7 bases and J dropped 2; count of bases not matched to a gene: 8. CDR3 amino acids: CSAQDRVAGNTIYF. In nucleotides, the CDR3 is TGCAGCGCCCAAGACAGGGTTGCTGGAAACACCATATATTTT.

This clonotype was picked up many times. One junction end disagrees with the germline gene, perhaps due to a read error. The V gene is TRBV7-7, the J gene TRBJ2-5, with D tentatively TRBD2 (6 bases). The CDR3 has 14 residues. Germline V gene sequence: CDR1 SSHAT, CDR2 FNYEAQ (reference sequence). CDR3 coding DNA: TGTGCTAGCAGCTTAGGTCCGTCCGCGGGGAACCAGTACTTC. Residues: CASSLGPSAGNQYF.

At least ten counts were recorded for this clonotype. V is TRBV3-1 and J is TRBJ1-5; 11 nucleotides match TRBD1. The CDR3 extends over 16 amino acids. J gave up 1 base and V 3 bases, and 2 bases lay outside the gene matches. Per the germline V gene, CDR1 is LGHDT and CDR2 is YNNKEL (reference sequence). This chain's CDR3 is CASSQWDRGSNQPQHF. The CDR3 DNA reads TGTGCCAGCAGCCAGTGGGACAGGGGGAGCAATCAGCCCCAGCATTTT. Looking up the rest from reference TRBV3-1 and TRBJ1-5 gives the full variable domain: DTAVSQTPKYLVTQMGNDKSIKCEQNLGHDTMYWYKQDSKKFLKIMFSYNNKELIINETVPNRFSPKSPDKAHLNLHINSLELGDSAVYFCASSQWDRGSNQPQHFGDGTRLSIL.

This clonotype was seen ten or more times. This sequence joins TRBV5-1 and TRBJ1-4; possible D gene TRBD1, 5 bases. This CDR3 is built from 14 residues. Germline CDR1 and CDR2: SGHRS and YFSETQ. V lost 3 bases, J lost 5 bases, and 11 bases lay in between. CDR3 amino acids: CASSSGRGNEKLFF. Written as DNA, the CDR3 is TGCGCCAGCAGCTCGGGACGGGGGAATGAAAAACTGTTTTTT.

This clonotype turned up a few times. The rearrangement joins TRBV9 to TRBJ1-1; D is possibly TRBD1 (6 bases). The CDR3 is made up of 12 amino acids. Germline V gene sequence: CDR1 SGDLS, CDR2 YYNGEE. V was clipped by 5 bases and J by 10 bases, with 15 bases between them. The DNA for the CDR3 is TGTGCCAGCAGAGCGGGGGCCCCCTCAGCTTTCTTT. Encoded protein: CASRAGAPSAFF.

This clonotype was seen at least ten times. The gene calls are TRBV20-1 and TRBJ1-5; D is unresolved. The CDR3 runs to 15 residues. The V gene's germline CDR1 is DFQATT and CDR2 SNEGSKA (reference sequence). V was pared by 3 bases and J by 3 bases, with 15 bases between. Here the CDR3 reads CSARSEGPVNQPQHF. CDR3 nucleotides: TGCAGTGCTAGGTCGGAGGGCCCAGTCAATCAGCCCCAGCATTTT.

The sample holds many counts of this clonotype. The CDR3 DNA sequence: TGTGCCAGCAGCCTCCGGGCGGGAGGCCACGAGCAGTACTTC. Translation: CASSLRAGGHEQYF. This sequence joins TRBV7-9 and TRBJ2-7; 8 nucleotides match TRBD2. The CDR3 loop spans 14 amino acids. Germline V gives CDR1 SEHNR, CDR2 FQNEAQ (reference sequence). Unmatched junction bases numbered 8, after V lost 5 bases and J lost 5 bases. Based on the CDR3 plus reference TRBV7-9 and TRBJ2-7, the full variable domain is DTGVSQNPRHKITKRGQNVTFRCDPISEHNRLYWYRQTLGQGPEFLTYFQNEAQLEKSRLLSDRFSAERPKGSFSTLEIQRTEQGDSAMYLCASSLRAGGHEQYFGPGTRLTVT.

This clonotype has at least ten counts. The gene calls are TRBV28 and TRBJ1-1; D uncertain. CDR1 is MDHEN and CDR2 is SYDVKM in the germline V gene. Trimming took 2 bases from V and 7 from J, leaving 5 bases between them. The CDR3 covers 11 residues. CDR3 region: CASSLVGEAFF. The DNA for the CDR3 is TGTGCCAGCAGTTTAGTGGGTGAAGCTTTCTTT.

This clonotype came up many times. The rearrangement uses TRBV20-1 and TRBJ2-7; 10 bases match TRBD1. Trimming at V came to 1 base and at J to 7 bases, leaving 7 bases not matched to a gene. Germline assignment: CDR1 DFQATT and CDR2 SNEGSKA (reference sequence). CDR3 length: 14 residues. CDR3 bases: TGCAGTGCTAGAGTGGACAGGGGGTTTGGGGAGCAGTACTTC. Translated: CSARVDRGFGEQYF.

In its sample, this clonotype was seen many times. The chain joins TRBV20-1 to TRBJ2-1; 9 positions match TRBD1. This CDR3 is 16 amino acids long. From germline, CDR1 is DFQATT and CDR2 SNEGSKA (reference sequence). Losses at the gene ends were 0 bases for V and 2 bases for J; bases not matched to a gene: 5. Written as DNA, the CDR3 is TGCAGTGCTAGAGATAAGGACAGGGGCCCCTACAATGAGCAGTTCTTC. Residues: CSARDKDRGPYNEQFF.

This clonotype was seen at least ten times. The chain joins TRBV3-1 to TRBJ2-1; 7 bases are a match to TRBD2. There are 16 residues in the CDR3. V lost 4 bases, J lost 1 base, and 7 bases stayed unmatched. CDR1 and CDR2 (germline): LGHDT, YNNKEL (reference sequence). The CDR3 DNA follows: TGTGCCAGCAGCCTGTCCCGGGAGGTATCCTACAATGAGCAGTTCTTC. It specifies CASSLSREVSYNEQFF.